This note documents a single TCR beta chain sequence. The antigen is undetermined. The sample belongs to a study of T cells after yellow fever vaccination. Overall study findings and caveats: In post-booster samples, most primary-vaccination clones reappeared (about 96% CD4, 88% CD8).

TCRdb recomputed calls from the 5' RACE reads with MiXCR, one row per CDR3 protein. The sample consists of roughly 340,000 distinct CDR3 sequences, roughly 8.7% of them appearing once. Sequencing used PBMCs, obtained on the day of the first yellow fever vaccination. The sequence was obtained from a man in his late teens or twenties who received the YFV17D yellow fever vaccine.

The CDR3 sequence is CASKLAGGLRGQYF. CDR3 in DNA: TGTGCCAGCAAACTAGCGGGGGGCCTAAGGGGGCAGTATTTT. J is TRBJ2-3 and V is TRBV5-4; TRBD2 matches 12 bases. Germline V gives CDR1 SGHNT, CDR2 YYREEE (reference sequence). The length of the CDR3 is 14 residues. V lost 6 bases and J lost 11; bases outside the gene matches: 10.